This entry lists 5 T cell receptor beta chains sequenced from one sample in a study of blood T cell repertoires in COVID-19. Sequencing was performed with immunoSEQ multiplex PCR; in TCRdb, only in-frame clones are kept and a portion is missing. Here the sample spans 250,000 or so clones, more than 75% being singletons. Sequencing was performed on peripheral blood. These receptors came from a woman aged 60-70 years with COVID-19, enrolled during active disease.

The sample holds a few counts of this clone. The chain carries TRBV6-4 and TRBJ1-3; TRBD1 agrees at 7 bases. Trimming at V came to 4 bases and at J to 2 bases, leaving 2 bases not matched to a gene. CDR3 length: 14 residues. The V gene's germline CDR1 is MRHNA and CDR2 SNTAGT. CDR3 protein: CASSATGAGNTIYF. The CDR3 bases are TGTGCCAGCAGTGCCACAGGGGCTGGAAACACCATATATTTT.

CDR3 sequence: CASTPQEGMNTEAFF. The CDR3 DNA reads TGTGCCAGCACCCCCCAGGAAGGCATGAACACTGAAGCTTTCTTT. The chain joins TRBV4-2 to TRBJ1-1, with D hard to call. This CDR3 is 15 amino acids long. Trimming shortened V by 7 bases and J by 0 bases, and 15 bases separated the two germline ends. Germline lookup yields CDR1 LGHNA and CDR2 YNFKEQ.

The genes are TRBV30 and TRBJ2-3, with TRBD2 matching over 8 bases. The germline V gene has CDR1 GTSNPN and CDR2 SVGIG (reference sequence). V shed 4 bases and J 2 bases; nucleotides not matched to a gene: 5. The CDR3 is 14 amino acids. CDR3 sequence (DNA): TGTGCCTGGACGGTAGCGGGGCCCACAGATACGCAGTATTTT. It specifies CAWTVAGPTDTQYF.

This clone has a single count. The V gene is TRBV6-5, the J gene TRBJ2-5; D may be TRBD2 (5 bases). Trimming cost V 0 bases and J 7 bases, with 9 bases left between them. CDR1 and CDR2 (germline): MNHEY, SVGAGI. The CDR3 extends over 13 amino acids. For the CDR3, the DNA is TGTGCCAGCAGTTACTCGGTAGGGAGGACCCAGTACTTC. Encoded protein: CASSYSVGRTQYF.

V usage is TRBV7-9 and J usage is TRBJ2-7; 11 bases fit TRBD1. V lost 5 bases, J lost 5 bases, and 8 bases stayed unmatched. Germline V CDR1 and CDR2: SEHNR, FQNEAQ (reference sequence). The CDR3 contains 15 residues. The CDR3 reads CASSTGQGATHEQYF. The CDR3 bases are TGTGCCAGCAGCACCGGACAGGGGGCGACCCACGAGCAGTACTTC.